The rows below give T cell receptor beta chains drawn from one sample of a study of blood T cell repertoires in COVID-19. Libraries were prepared by immunoSEQ multiplex PCR; TCRdb keeps only in-frame clonotypes and omits some of them. Of 290,000 or so clones listed, 90% were seen once; the top ten hold roughly 4.3%. The sample consisted of PBMCs or T cells enriched from blood (not recorded which). The receptors stem from a woman aged 18-29 years with acute COVID-19. The CDR3 runs from the conserved cysteine through the conserved F or W. D genes are given only for firm matches. Expanded clones are given a class, and other clones once, few, many or no size at all.

J gene,V gene,D gene,clone size,CDR3 protein,CDR3 DNA
TRBJ2-7,TRBV11-2,NA,NA,CASSLEEEPMVYEQYF,TGTGCCAGCAGCTTAGAGGAGGAACCAATGGTTTACGAGCAGTACTTC
TRBJ1-1,TRBV25-1,TRBD1,NA,CASSDEGAGNTEAFF,TGTGCCAGCAGTGACGAGGGGGCTGGGAACACTGAAGCTTTCTTT
TRBJ2-7,TRBV19,TRBD2,NA,CASSTLAGVSYEQYF,TGTGCCAGTAGTACCTTAGCGGGAGTGAGCTACGAGCAGTACTTC
TRBJ2-4,TRBV28,TRBD1,NA,CASSSAGTVAKNIQYF,TGTGCCAGCAGTTCCGCCGGGACAGTAGCCAAAAACATTCAGTACTTC
TRBJ1-5,TRBV28,NA,NA,CASSLGYGHDGNQPQHF,TGTGCCAGCAGTTTAGGCTACGGACATGACGGCAATCAGCCCCAGCATTTT
TRBJ1-1,TRBV28,TRBD1,NA,CASSFRSRGLEAFF,TGTGCCAGCAGTTTTCGGTCCAGGGGGCTTGAAGCTTTCTTT
TRBJ2-7,TRBV5-1,TRBD2,NA,CASSLVAGAYNEQYF,TGCGCCAGCAGCTTGGTGGCGGGAGCGTACAACGAGCAGTACTTC
TRBJ2-2,TRBV27,NA,NA,CASSLSLRAGELFF,TGTGCCAGCAGTTTATCTTTACGGGCCGGGGAGCTGTTTTTT
TRBJ2-3,TRBV7-2,TRBD1,NA,CASSSLRDRAYTDTQYF,TGTGCCAGCAGCTCTCTACGAGACAGGGCTTACACAGATACGCAGTATTTT
TRBJ2-7,TRBV5-6,TRBD1,NA,CASSSYRGRIYEQYF,TGTGCCAGCAGCTCTTACAGGGGGAGGATCTACGAGCAGTACTTC
TRBJ1-1,TRBV24-1,TRBD1,NA,CATTGQGTEAFF,TGTGCCACCACTGGACAGGGCACTGAAGCTTTCTTT
TRBJ1-2,TRBV28,NA,NA,CASSLQGYGYTF,TGTGCCAGCAGTCTACAGGGTTACGGCTACACCTTC
TRBJ1-6,TRBV10-1,TRBD1,NA,CVRPEGGQGKVTPLHF,TGCGTTAGACCCGAGGGGGGACAGGGTAAAGTGACACCCCTCCACTTT
TRBJ2-5,TRBV27,TRBD2,once,CASSPEAPAVAGVVETQYF,TGTGCCAGCAGTCCAGAAGCTCCGGCCGTAGCGGGAGTGGTGGAGACCCAGTACTTC
TRBJ2-5,TRBV19,NA,NA,CASSRGDQETQYF,TGTGCCAGTAGTCGCGGGGACCAAGAGACCCAGTACTTC
TRBJ1-6,TRBV7-9,TRBD1,NA,CASTSGQGNSPLHF,TGTGCCAGCACCTCGGGACAGGGCAATTCACCCCTCCACTTT
TRBJ2-1,TRBV13,NA,NA,CASSLERSSYNEQFF,TGTGCCAGCAGCTTAGAAAGGAGCTCCTACAATGAGCAGTTCTTC
TRBJ2-3,TRBV7-9,NA,few,CASSAGRDTQYF,TGTGCCAGCAGCGCGGGTCGGGATACGCAGTATTTT
TRBJ1-1,TRBV3-1/TRBV3-2,NA,NA,CASSQGKGVLDTEAFF,TGTGCCAGCAGCCAAGGGAAGGGGGTGTTGGACACTGAAGCTTTCTTT
TRBJ1-2,TRBV9,TRBD1,few,CASSVDMTGSGYTF,TGTGCCAGCAGCGTAGATATGACAGGGAGCGGCTACACCTTC
TRBJ2-7,TRBV5-1,TRBD1,NA,CASSLDRGQHEQYF,TGCGCCAGCAGCTTGGACAGGGGGCAACACGAGCAGTACTTC
TRBJ2-7,TRBV6-1,TRBD1,NA,CASSEPGTGRYEQYF,TGTGCCAGCAGTGAACCGGGGACAGGGCGCTACGAGCAGTACTTC
TRBJ2-5,TRBV5-1,TRBD1,NA,CASSFWTGSETQYF,TGCGCCAGCAGCTTTTGGACAGGGAGCGAGACCCAGTACTTC